This T cell receptor (beta chain) was recorded in a study of blood T cell repertoires in COVID-19. Overall study: PBMCs, B-cell-depleted T cells, or T cells were the source of the cDNA or gDNA that made up the material.

Under the authors' procedure: Estimation of nucleated cell counts relied on the amplification of reference gene primers. Only in-frame clones appear in the TCRdb table, and some are missing; sequencing was by immunoSEQ multiplex PCR. That table furnishes V, J and clone size, whereas the DNA furnished D and trimming. The sample shows 200,000 to 250,000 clones, about 85% of them seen only once. The CDR3 has 11 amino acids. Germline values: CDR1 MNHEY, CDR2 SVGAGI. V was cut by 7 bases and J by 3 bases, with 4 bases left in between. The V and J genes are TRBV6-5 and TRBJ1-3; D uncertain. The sequenced material came from peripheral blood. This TCR was sampled from a man between 25 and 39 years old who had recovered from COVID-19. The CDR3 sequence: CASIGGNTIYF. The CDR3 nucleotides read TGTGCCAGCATCGGTGGAAACACCATATATTTT.